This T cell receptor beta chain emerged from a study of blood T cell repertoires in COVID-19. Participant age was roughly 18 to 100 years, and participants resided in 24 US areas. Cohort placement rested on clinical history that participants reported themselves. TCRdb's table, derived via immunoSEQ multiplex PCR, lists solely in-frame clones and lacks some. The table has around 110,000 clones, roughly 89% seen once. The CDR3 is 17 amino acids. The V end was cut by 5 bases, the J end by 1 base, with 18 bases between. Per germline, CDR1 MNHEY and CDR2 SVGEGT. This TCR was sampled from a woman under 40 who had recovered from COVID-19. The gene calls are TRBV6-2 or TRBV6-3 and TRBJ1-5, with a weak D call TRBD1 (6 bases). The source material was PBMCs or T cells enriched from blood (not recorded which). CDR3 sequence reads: CASSRNTGRVSNQPQHF. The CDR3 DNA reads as TGTGCCAGCAGTCGTAATACAGGGCGGGTGAGCAATCAGCCCCAGCATTTT.